This TCR beta chain was recovered during a study of blood T cell repertoires in COVID-19. The overall study: Specimens from acute and convalescent COVID-19 originated in the United States, Italy and Spain. T cells, B-cell-depleted T cells, or PBMCs supplied cDNA or gDNA.

Original analysis: Reference gene primer amplification in the assay estimated nucleated cell counts. TCRdb keeps only in-frame clones here, not all; method: immunoSEQ multiplex PCR. The V and J calls and clone size were taken over from that table, and D and trimming were inferred from the DNA. Altogether fewer than 200,000 clones are present, about 75% being singletons, with the ten largest covering approximately 26%. The germline gives CDR1 SNHLY, CDR2 FYNNEI. This CDR3 region has 12 residues. Between the trimmed V and J ends, which lost 4 bases and 5 bases, there was a span of 6 bases. Sequenced input: peripheral blood. V and J are TRBV2 and TRBJ1-3; no reliable D call. The clonotype comes from a woman in her 70s with acute or convalescent COVID-19. The CDR3 is CASSVNRNTIYF. CDR3 coding DNA: TGTGCCAGCAGTGTTAATAGAAACACCATATATTTT.